The clone carrying this T cell receptor beta chain was detected a few times. This sample was included in a study of patients and donors after allogeneic stem cell transplantation. Trimming pared 5 bases from V and 3 bases from J, leaving 11 bases between. Germline lookup yields CDR1 SGHVS and CDR2 FQNEAQ. The CDR3 runs 14 residues. MiXCR was run by TCRdb on the RT-PCR reads, yielding one entry per CDR3 protein. Among about a million distinct CDR3 sequences listed, under 20% were seen once. Sequencing input: blood, either unsorted or a sorted T cell fraction (not recorded which). V usage is TRBV7-8 and J usage is TRBJ1-5; D is possibly TRBD1 (5 bases). The source is a human donor who was either an allogeneic HSCT recipient or a stem cell or donor lymphocyte infusion donor (not recorded which). It is not recorded whose cells these are; they may come from a transplant donor. CDR3 in DNA: TGTGCCAGCAGCCCCCGGGACCTCAATCAGCCCCAGCATTTT. It is translated as CASSPRDLNQPQHF.